The entry below gives a single T cell receptor beta chain sequence along with its context. The germline V gene encodes CDR1 SGHDN and CDR2 FVKESK. V was cut by 0 bases and J by 4 bases, with 22 bases left in between. This CDR3 has 19 residues. In the original analysis: Nucleated cell number was recorded as an estimate derived from reference gene primer amplification. Clones were sequenced by immunoSEQ multiplex PCR, and TCRdb holds only the in-frame ones, with some missing. The V and J calls and clone size are taken from that table; D and trimming were inferred from the DNA. The repertoire holds nearly 110,000 clones, approximately 80% seen once, with 4% to 5.5% in the top ten. This specimen comes from a study of blood T cell repertoires in COVID-19. About the research overall: Sites in the United States, Italy and Spain provided acute and convalescent COVID-19 samples. From T cells, B-cell-depleted T cells, or PBMCs came the material, which was cDNA or gDNA.

This TCR came from a man in his 70s with acute or convalescent COVID-19. The chain carries TRBV14 and TRBJ2-1; perhaps TRBD1 as D (6 bases). Sequencing used peripheral blood. CDR3 loop: CASSQDIRVGSQGYNEQFF. The CDR3 nucleotides read TGTGCCAGCAGCCAAGATATAAGGGTGGGGTCCCAGGGGTACAATGAGCAGTTCTTC.